This passage covers 20 T cell receptor beta chains from one sample sequenced in a study of T cell responses to AZD1222 COVID-19 vaccine (dated by TCRdb to the early 2020s). Library prep was done by the immunoSEQ multiplex PCR assay. Entries here come from immuneACCESS through TCRdb and include only in-frame sequences with V and J called. Some clones fail to appear in such tables; in the studies checked, an unresolved V gene covers under half of the shortfall, and the cause of the remainder is unknown. For this sample there are 150,000 to 200,000 clones; around 88% appear just once. The ten largest clones add up to approximately 10% of the sample. What the time point label conveys for this sample: about 28 days (+/-7) after the second vaccine dose. The starting material was peripheral blood, obtained 28 days after the second AZD1222 dose. Receptors were obtained from an adult who received the AZD1222 COVID-19 vaccine.

The rearrangement links TRBV5-1 to TRBJ1-2; D is possibly TRBD1 (5 bases). The CDR3 loop spans 17 amino acids. The germline CDR1 and CDR2 sequences are SGHRS and YFSETQ. The V end was cut by 4 bases, the J end by 1 base, with 20 bases between. The CDR3 DNA follows: TGCGCCAGCAGCCCCTCTCCGGACATGTCCTATAACTATGGCTACACCTTC. Its translation: CASSPSPDMSYNYGYTF.

The chain uses TRBV9 and TRBJ1-2; D is unresolved. V was shortened by 4 bases and J by 8 bases, with 12 bases between the two germline ends. This CDR3 is built from 12 residues. CDR1 SGDLS and CDR2 YYNGEE come from the germline V gene. The CDR3 spells CASSPRVGGYTF. CDR3 nucleotide sequence: TGTGCCAGCAGCCCGAGGGTAGGCGGCTACACCTTC. Full variable domain (missing parts from reference TRBV9 and TRBJ1-2): DSGVTQTPKHLITATGQRVTLRCSPRSGDLSVYWYQQSLDQGLQFLIQYYNGEERAKGNILERFSAQQFPDLHSELNLSSLELGDSALYFCASSPRVGGYTFGSGTRLTVV.

This chain links TRBV3-1 (or the pseudogene TRBV3-2) with TRBJ1-1; a weak D match, TRBD1 (6 bases). Germline V gives CDR1 LGHDT, CDR2 YNNKEL (reference sequence). CDR3 size: 14 residues. Trimming cost V 0 bases and J 10 bases, with 15 bases left between them. CDR3 sequence: CASSQDSTWGRAFF. CDR3 bases: TGTGCCAGCAGCCAAGATAGTACCTGGGGGCGAGCTTTCTTT.

The chain carries TRBV7-3 and TRBJ2-2; D is unclear. This CDR3 spans 13 amino acids. CDR1 and CDR2 (germline): SGHTA, FQGTGA. V lost 4 bases and J lost 4, with 7 bases in between. The CDR3 region is CASSSMVTGELFF. CDR3 coding DNA: TGTGCCAGCAGCTCCATGGTCACCGGGGAGCTGTTTTTT.

The chain is built from TRBV7-2 and TRBJ1-1; possible D gene TRBD1, 5 bases. The CDR3 contains 14 residues. Germline CDR1 SGHTA, CDR2 FQGNSA. The V gene lost 2 bases and the J gene lost 3 bases, with 10 bases spanning the gap. For the CDR3, the DNA is TGTGCCAGCAGCTTATGGGGGAAGGACACTGAAGCTTTCTTT. Residues: CASSLWGKDTEAFF.

V is TRBV12-3 or TRBV12-4 and J is TRBJ2-3; unclear D gene. The V and J ends lost 6 bases and 0 bases respectively, with 7 bases between them. The CDR3 is made up of 13 amino acids. CDR3 region: CASSPDSTDTQYF. The CDR3 coding sequence is TGTGCCAGCAGCCCAGACAGCACAGATACGCAGTATTTT.

V is TRBV7-2 and J is TRBJ2-3; no clear D. The V end lost 1 base, the J end lost 0 bases, and 11 bases lay between the germline ends. Looked up from germline, CDR1 is SGHTA and CDR2 is FQGNSA. CDR3 length: 16 residues. This chain's CDR3 is CASSLEADLSTDTQYF. CDR3 sequence (DNA): TGTGCCAGCAGCTTAGAGGCAGACCTTAGCACAGATACGCAGTATTTT.

V is TRBV14 and J is TRBJ2-2, with TRBD2 as a possible D gene (6 bases). Germline CDR1 is SGHDN and CDR2 is FVKESK. The CDR3 length is 15 residues. V was pared by 4 bases and J by 2 bases, with 11 bases between. CDR3 amino acids: CASSLTLANTGELFF. The CDR3 coding sequence is TGTGCCAGCAGCCTTACACTAGCTAACACCGGGGAGCTGTTTTTT.

J is TRBJ1-2 and V is TRBV7-9; D possibly corresponds to TRBD1 (5 bases). CDR3 length equals 13 residues. CDR1 is SEHNR and CDR2 is FQNEAQ in the germline V gene (reference sequence). Trimming left V 5 bases short and J 8 bases short, with 15 bases between. The CDR3 is CASSAAGTRGYTF. The DNA for the CDR3 is TGTGCCAGCAGCGCGGCCGGGACTAGGGGCTACACCTTC. Filled out from reference TRBV7-9 and TRBJ1-2, the complete variable domain reads DTGVSQNPRHKITKRGQNVTFRCDPISEHNRLYWYRQTLGQGPEFLTYFQNEAQLEKSRLLSDRFSAERPKGSFSTLEIQRTEQGDSAMYLCASSAAGTRGYTFGSGTRLTVV.

The V and J genes are TRBV28 and TRBJ2-7; the D is unclear. Germline CDR1 reads MDHEN; CDR2 reads SYDVKM. There are 14 residues in the CDR3. V was pared by 5 bases and J by 0 bases, with 11 bases between. The CDR3 loop reads CASSVALSSYEQYF. As DNA, the CDR3 is TGTGCCAGCAGTGTCGCCCTAAGCTCCTACGAGCAGTACTTC.

The chain recombines TRBV5-1 with TRBJ2-2; TRBD1 matches at 8 bases. The V and J ends lost 0 bases and 0 bases, in that order; junction bases with no gene match: 1. The CDR3 consists of 16 residues. Germline V gives CDR1 SGHRS, CDR2 YFSETQ. CDR3 loop: CASSLGGQANTGELFF. CDR3 sequence (DNA): TGCGCCAGCAGCTTGGGGGGACAGGCGAACACCGGGGAGCTGTTTTTT.

V gene TRBV9 combines with J gene TRBJ2-3; possible D gene TRBD2, 8 bases. The CDR3 contains 17 residues. Germline V gene lookup returns CDR1 SGDLS and CDR2 YYNGEE. V lost 0 bases and J 5 bases, leaving 19 bases between the germline ends. DNA for the CDR3: TGTGCCAGCAGCGTAGCGGGAGGGGGCTGGGGAGGAGATACGCAGTATTTT. It yields the protein CASSVAGGGWGGDTQYF.

This rearrangement joins TRBV28 to TRBJ1-6; 9 bases are a match to TRBD1. The CDR3 runs 17 residues. In germline, CDR1 is MDHEN, CDR2 SYDVKM. The V and J ends lost 6 bases and 10 bases, in that order; junction bases with no gene match: 16. The DNA for the CDR3 is TGTGCCAGCAGCCGAAGCTCCCCGGGACAGGGATCCTCACCCCTCCACTTT. Translating it yields CASSRSSPGQGSSPLHF.

V is TRBV30 and J is TRBJ1-1; perhaps TRBD1 as D (5 bases). The CDR3 covers 14 residues. Germline CDR1 reads GTSNPN; CDR2 reads SVGIG (reference sequence). Trimming cost V 4 bases and J 4 bases, with 16 bases left between them. CDR3 coding DNA: TGTGCCTGGACCATTCTCAGGGAGACCACTGAAGCTTTCTTT. It specifies CAWTILRETTEAFF.

J is TRBJ2-1 and V is TRBV11-3; 11 bases are a match to TRBD2. Looked up from germline, CDR1 is SGHNT and CDR2 is YENEEA. V shed 4 bases and J 5 bases; nucleotides not matched to a gene: 7. CDR3 length: 16 amino acids. The CDR3 DNA reads as TGTGCCAGCAGCTACAGACTAGCGGGGCCTGACAATGAGCAGTTCTTC. Amino acid sequence: CASSYRLAGPDNEQFF.

The count of this clone is one. The chain carries TRBV5-1 and TRBJ2-7, with D possibly TRBD2 on 7 matching bases. The germline V and J ends were trimmed by 5 bases and 6 bases, with 18 bases remaining between them. Germline lookup yields CDR1 SGHRS and CDR2 YFSETQ. This CDR3 contains 14 residues. CDR3 sequence reads: CASRPVLGGREQYF. DNA of the CDR3: TGCGCCAGCAGGCCCGTCCTGGGGGGGCGCGAGCAGTACTTC.

This sequence joins TRBV7-9 and TRBJ2-2, with a possible D match to TRBD1 (5 bases). The germline V gene has CDR1 SEHNR and CDR2 FQNEAQ (reference sequence). CDR3 length: 15 amino acids. The V gene lost 4 bases and the J gene lost 5 bases, with 14 bases spanning the gap. CDR3 sequence reads: CASSSDSARTGELFF. The DNA for the CDR3 is TGTGCCAGCAGCTCCGACAGTGCGCGAACCGGGGAGCTGTTTTTT. The full variable domain, with the rest looked up from reference TRBV7-9 and TRBJ2-2, is DTGVSQNPRHKITKRGQNVTFRCDPISEHNRLYWYRQTLGQGPEFLTYFQNEAQLEKSRLLSDRFSAERPKGSFSTLEIQRTEQGDSAMYLCASSSDSARTGELFFGEGSRLTVL.

The rearrangement uses TRBV10-2 and TRBJ1-5; 9 nucleotides agree with TRBD1. Germline V lookup: CDR1 WSHSY, CDR2 SAAADI. Unmatched junction bases numbered 5, after V lost 8 bases and J lost 3 bases. The CDR3 totals 14 residues. This CDR3 reads CASSGQGFNQPQHF. The CDR3 DNA is TGCGCCAGCTCGGGACAGGGTTTCAATCAGCCCCAGCATTTT.

This chain links TRBV19 with TRBJ1-1; D remains ambiguous. Germline V gives CDR1 LNHDA, CDR2 SQIVND (reference sequence). The CDR3 loop spans 13 amino acids. The germline V and J ends were trimmed by 5 bases and 2 bases, with 9 bases remaining between them. The CDR3 reads CASSEAGNTEAFF. CDR3 nucleotides: TGTGCCAGTAGTGAGGCGGGAAACACTGAAGCTTTCTTT.

The genes are TRBV3-1 (or the pseudogene TRBV3-2) and TRBJ1-5; possibly TRBD1 for D (5 bases). This CDR3 has 22 residues. The V end was cut by 0 bases, the J end by 1 base, with 28 bases between. Germline CDR1 is LGHDT and CDR2 is YNNKEL (reference sequence). Written as DNA, the CDR3 is TGTGCCAGCAGCCAAGAATATGTAGAACCTGGGGGTAAGAAATTAAGCAATCAGCCCCAGCATTTT. It yields the protein CASSQEYVEPGGKKLSNQPQHF.